This T cell receptor (beta chain) was recovered during a study of cytomegalovirus exposure and HLA in healthy donors. Study conclusions and caveats: According to a later analysis, most TCR beta chains associated with CMV appeared HLA-restricted.

PCR involved 60 Vbeta and 13 Jbeta primers. Original handling: The count from a later analysis was tens of millions of unique TCR beta chains, about 10 million of them shared. Clones were sequenced by immunoSEQ multiplex PCR, and TCRdb holds only the in-frame ones, with some missing. From that table come the V and J calls and clone size; the DNA was used to work out D and trimming. This table holds 110,000 to 150,000 clones, roughly 10% found once. A word on this clone: What it binds is not known.

CDR3 length: 15 residues. Germline V lookup: CDR1 LNHDA, CDR2 SQIVND (reference sequence). The V gene lost 1 base and the J gene lost 4 bases, with 13 bases spanning the gap. V gene TRBV19 combines with J gene TRBJ1-2; D is possibly TRBD1 (5 bases). The sequenced sample was PBMCs. The TCR comes from a male donor in good health and CMV-seronegative. CDR3 nucleotide sequence: TGTGCCAGTAGTATAGGCGGGGCCACTGTCTATGGCTACACCTTC. Translated, it gives CASSIGGATVYGYTF.